A single sample gave rise to the 5 T cell receptor beta chains below, sequenced in a study of T-cell memory formation after mild COVID-19. TCRdb re-called the 5' RACE reads through MiXCR, storing one row per CDR3 protein. The sample contains some 330,000 distinct CDR3 sequences, about 21% of which appear only once. Sequencing was performed on PBMCs or a T cell subset sorted from them (not recorded which). The source of these receptors is an adult woman who had mild COVID-19 (a few samples of this study predate the infection). Cell type and time point are not known.

The chain employs TRBV3-1 and TRBJ2-3, with 7 bases fitting TRBD2. The germline V gene encodes CDR1 LGHDT and CDR2 YNNKEL (reference sequence). The CDR3 runs to 15 residues. J was trimmed by 1 base and V by 3 bases; bases with no gene match: 4. The CDR3 coding sequence is TGTGCCAGCAGCCAGGGCGGGAGAGGCACAGATACGCAGTATTTT. It translates to CASSQGGRGTDTQYF.

The DNA of the CDR3 is TGCGCCAGCAGCCAAGGGAAAATAGGATATAACTATGGCTACACCTTC. Protein sequence: CASSQGKIGYNYGYTF. V usage is TRBV4-1 and J usage is TRBJ1-2; D is ambiguous. CDR1 and CDR2 from the germline V gene are MGHRA and YSYEKL. The CDR3 is 16 residues long. V was clipped by 1 base and J by 1 base, with 13 bases between them.

CDR3 nucleotides: TGTGCCAGCAGCTTAGAACTGGTGATTAGCAATCAGCCCCAGCATTTT. Translated: CASSLELVISNQPQHF. This chain links TRBV7-2 with TRBJ1-5; D not resolved. V lost 1 base and J 0 bases, leaving 10 bases between the germline ends. Germline V gene lookup returns CDR1 SGHTA and CDR2 FQGNSA. This CDR3 is 16 amino acids long. Full variable domain (remainder filled in from reference TRBV7-2 and TRBJ1-5): GAGVSQSPSNKVTEKGKDVELRCDPISGHTALYWYRQSLGQGLEFLIYFQGNSAPDKSGLPSDRFSAERTGGSVSTLTIQRTQQEDSAVYLCASSLELVISNQPQHFGDGTRLSIL.

In its sample, this clonotype was seen a few times. This sequence joins TRBV20-1 and TRBJ1-6; 9 bases map to TRBD1. The germline V gene encodes CDR1 DFQATT and CDR2 SNEGSKA (reference sequence). J was trimmed by 3 bases and V by 3 bases; bases with no gene match: 6. This CDR3 has 16 residues. The CDR3 bases are TGCAGTGCTAGGGGGGGACAGGGTTTCTATAATTCACCCCTCCACTTT. This gives the protein CSARGGQGFYNSPLHF.

The CDR3 sequence: CASSEVRLAGITDTQYF. CDR3 nucleotides: TGTGCCAGCAGTGAAGTGCGACTAGCGGGGATCACAGATACGCAGTATTTT. The V call is TRBV6-1, the J call TRBJ2-3, with 11 bases matching TRBD2. CDR3 length: 17 residues. The V gene end was trimmed by 1 base and the J gene end by 2 bases; junction bases not matched to a gene: 5. Germline V lookup: CDR1 MNHNS, CDR2 SASEGT.